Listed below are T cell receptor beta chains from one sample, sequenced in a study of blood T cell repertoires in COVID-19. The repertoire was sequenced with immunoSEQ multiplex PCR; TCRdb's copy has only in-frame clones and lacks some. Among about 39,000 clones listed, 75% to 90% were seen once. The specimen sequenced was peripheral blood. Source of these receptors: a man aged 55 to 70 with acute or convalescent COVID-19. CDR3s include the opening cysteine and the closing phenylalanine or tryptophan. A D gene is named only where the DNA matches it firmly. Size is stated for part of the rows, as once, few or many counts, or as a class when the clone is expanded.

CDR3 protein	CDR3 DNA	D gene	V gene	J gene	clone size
CASSFSGGAAETQYF	TGCGCCAGCAGCTTTAGCGGGGGGGCGGCAGAGACCCAGTACTTC	TRBD2	TRBV5-1	TRBJ2-5	NA
CASSWDNSSPLHF	TGTGCCAGCAGCTGGGACAATAGTTCACCCCTCCACTTT	NA	TRBV7-3	TRBJ1-6	few
CASGQREGRTDTQYF	TGTGCCAGCGGACAGCGGGAGGGACGCACAGATACGCAGTATTTT	TRBD2	TRBV2	TRBJ2-3	NA
CASSFSTANYGYTF	TGTGCCAGCAGCTTCAGTACAGCTAACTATGGCTACACCTTC	NA	TRBV7-9	TRBJ1-2	NA
CASSSTARRRARTDTQYF	TGTGCCAGCAGTTCAACCGCCCGGCGGCGGGCCCGCACAGATACGCAGTATTTT	NA	TRBV5-5	TRBJ2-3	NA
CASSLNGGTADTQYF	TGTGCCAGCAGCTTAAACGGGGGGACCGCAGATACGCAGTATTTT	TRBD2	TRBV7-3	TRBJ2-3	NA
CASSHGPGQGYNEQFF	TGCGCCAGCAGCCATGGACCGGGACAGGGCTACAATGAGCAGTTCTTC	TRBD1	TRBV4-3	TRBJ2-1	few
CASSRGQGARRFGNEQFF	TGTGCCAGCAGTCGGGGACAGGGGGCGCGCCGCTTTGGGAATGAGCAGTTCTTC	TRBD1	TRBV28	TRBJ2-1	NA
CASRGSTSGNTGELFF	TGTGCCAGCAGGGGCTCGACTAGCGGGAACACCGGGGAGCTGTTTTTT	TRBD2	TRBV3-1/TRBV3-2	TRBJ2-2	NA
CASSEGQGDTGELFF	TGTGCCAGCAGTGAAGGGCAGGGGGACACCGGGGAGCTGTTTTTT	TRBD1	TRBV25-1	TRBJ2-2	NA
CASSYREWADTQYF	TGTGCCAGCAGTTACAGGGAGTGGGCGGATACGCAGTATTTT	NA	TRBV6-2/TRBV6-3	TRBJ2-3	NA
CARGGLAENTGELFF	TGTGCCAGGGGGGGACTAGCGGAGAACACCGGGGAGCTGTTTTTT	TRBD2	TRBV2	TRBJ2-2	NA
CASSLGGAETQYF	TGCGCCAGCAGCTTGGGCGGGGCAGAGACCCAGTACTTC	NA	TRBV5-1	TRBJ2-5	NA
CASSPDSTYGYTF	TGTGCCAGCAGCCCGGACAGTACCTATGGCTACACCTTC	NA	TRBV6-5	TRBJ1-2	NA
CASTVRGNGYTF	TGTGCCAGCACCGTTCGGGGAAATGGCTACACCTTC	NA	TRBV28	TRBJ1-2	NA
CASSPPGGETQYF	TGTGCCAGCAGTCCCCCCGGGGGAGAGACCCAGTACTTC	NA	TRBV5-4	TRBJ2-5	NA
CATSDFRTGGDEQFF	TGTGCCACCAGTGATTTCCGGACAGGGGGTGATGAGCAGTTCTTC	TRBD1	TRBV24-1	TRBJ2-1	NA
CASWGGAGEKLFF	TGTGCCAGCTGGGGGGGTGCTGGGGAAAAACTGTTTTTT	NA	TRBV6-6	TRBJ1-4	NA
CASRTGGYTGELFF	TGTGCCAGCCGGACAGGGGGCTACACCGGGGAGCTGTTTTTT	TRBD1	TRBV27	TRBJ2-2	NA
CSVVTGTGTSEEQYF	TGCAGCGTGGTAACCGGGACAGGGACGAGTGAGGAGCAGTACTTC	TRBD1	TRBV29-1	TRBJ2-7	few
CASKSSLDYGYTF	TGTGCCAGCAAGAGTTCTTTGGACTATGGCTACACCTTC	NA	TRBV6-5	TRBJ1-2	NA
CASSQEYEQYF	TGCGCCAGCAGTCAGGAGTACGAGCAGTACTTC	NA	TRBV23-1	TRBJ2-7	NA
CASSSPIATIRTEAFF	TGTGCCAGCAGTTCACCAATAGCTACAATTCGCACTGAAGCTTTCTTT	NA	TRBV21-1	TRBJ1-1	NA
CASSLALGYNEQFF	TGCGCCAGCAGCTTGGCACTAGGCTACAATGAGCAGTTCTTC	NA	TRBV5-1	TRBJ2-1	NA
CSVEFQTYEQYF	TGCAGCGTTGAATTCCAGACATACGAGCAGTACTTC	NA	TRBV29-1	TRBJ2-7	NA
CASSPDTSSYEQYF	TGTGCCAGCAGCCCGGACACGAGCTCCTACGAGCAGTACTTC	NA	TRBV5-6	TRBJ2-7	NA
CASTSDRGGYEQYF	TGTGCCAGCACCTCAGACAGGGGAGGTTACGAGCAGTACTTC	TRBD1	TRBV6-5	TRBJ2-7	NA
CASSGTTMRTDTQYF	TGTGCCAGCAGCGGGACAACTATGAGGACAGATACGCAGTATTTT	NA	TRBV6-5	TRBJ2-3	NA
CASSPNYGGNEQFF	TGTGCCAGCTCACCCAATTACGGGGGGAATGAGCAGTTCTTC	TRBD2	TRBV18	TRBJ2-1	NA
CASSLFSSESTGELFF	TGTGCCAGCAGCCTTTTCTCTAGCGAAAGCACCGGGGAGCTGTTTTTT	NA	TRBV7-6	TRBJ2-2	NA
CASSQLGGNSYEQYF	TGTGCCAGCAGCCAATTAGGCGGGAACTCCTACGAGCAGTACTTC	NA	TRBV3-1/TRBV3-2	TRBJ2-7	NA
CASSPPDGGLETQYF	TGTGCCAGCAGCCCCCCCGACGGGGGTCTTGAGACCCAGTACTTC	NA	TRBV3-1/TRBV3-2	TRBJ2-5	once
CASSFIAGGEQYF	TGTGCCAGCAGTTTTATCGCAGGGGGCGAGCAGTACTTC	TRBD1	TRBV6-5	TRBJ2-7	NA
CASSLTDRDTQYF	TGTGCCAGCAGCCTGACAGACCGAGATACGCAGTATTTT	NA	TRBV5-6	TRBJ2-3	NA
CSARRQGTDTQYF	TGCAGCGCTAGACGACAGGGGACAGATACGCAGTATTTT	TRBD1	TRBV29-1	TRBJ2-3	NA
CSVDRGDYEQYF	TGCAGCGTTGACAGGGGCGACTACGAGCAGTACTTC	NA	TRBV29-1	TRBJ2-7	few
CASSLAGGTGIMFF	TGTGCCAGCAGTTTAGCTGGTGGGACAGGGATTATGTTCTTC	TRBD1	TRBV28	TRBJ2-1	NA
CASSLLQGPYEQYF	TGTGCCAGCAGCTTACTACAGGGCCCCTACGAGCAGTACTTC	NA	TRBV11-1	TRBJ2-7	once